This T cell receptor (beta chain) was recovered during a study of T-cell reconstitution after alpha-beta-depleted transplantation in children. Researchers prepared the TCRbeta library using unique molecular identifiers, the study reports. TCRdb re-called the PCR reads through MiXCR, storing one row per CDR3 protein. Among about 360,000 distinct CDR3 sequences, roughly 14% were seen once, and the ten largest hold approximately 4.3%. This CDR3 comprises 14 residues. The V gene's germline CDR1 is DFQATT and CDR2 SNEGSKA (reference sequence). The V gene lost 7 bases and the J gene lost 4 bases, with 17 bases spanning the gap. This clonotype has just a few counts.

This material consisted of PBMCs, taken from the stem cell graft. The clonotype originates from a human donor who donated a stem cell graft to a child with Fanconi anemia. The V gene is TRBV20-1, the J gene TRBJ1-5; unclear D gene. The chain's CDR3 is CSGFPSGENQPQHF. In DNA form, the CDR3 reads TGCAGTGGTTTCCCCAGTGGGGAAAATCAGCCCCAGCATTTT.